This T cell receptor beta chain was retrieved from a study of blood T cell repertoires in COVID-19. Study-level information: COVID-19 samples from acute and convalescent phases originated in the United States, Italy and Spain. The analysed material was cDNA or gDNA that came from T cells, B-cell-depleted T cells, or PBMCs.

Profiled with immunoSEQ multiplex PCR; TCRdb holds only in-frame clones, not every one. The sample consists of about 98,000 clones, about 80% of them appearing once. Sequenced input: peripheral blood. This receptor was taken from a man between 65 and 85 years old with active or convalescent COVID-19.

CDR3 protein: CASSPDRDANTIYF. CDR3 sequence (DNA): TGCGCCAGCAGCCCGGACAGGGACGCAAACACCATATATTTT. The chain carries TRBV5-1 and TRBJ1-3; 8 bases fit TRBD1. CDR1 and CDR2 (germline): SGHRS, YFSETQ. The CDR3 sequence is 14 residues long. Losses at the gene ends were 4 bases for V and 6 bases for J; bases not matched to a gene: 6.